What follows are 23 T cell receptor beta chains derived from one specimen sequenced in a study of Ad26.COV2.S vaccination and SARS-CoV-2 variants. TCRdb's copy holds only in-frame clones and misses some; the assay was immunoSEQ multiplex PCR. In the table there are under 500,000 clones, around 93% of which are singletons. Treatment: around 19 received Ad26.COV2.S at low or high dose, single or two shots; roughly 5 received placebo; per-sample allocation not given. Samples came from day 63 after the first vaccine or placebo injection. The sample in question was peripheral blood, obtained in a trial of Ad26.COV2.S vaccine versus placebo. The source is a person between 18 and 65 years old who received the Ad26.COV2.S COVID-19 vaccine or a placebo.

The sample holds one count of this clone. The chain links TRBV20-1 to TRBJ1-1; perhaps TRBD1 as D (6 bases). From germline, CDR1 is DFQATT and CDR2 SNEGSKA (reference sequence). The germline V and J ends were trimmed by 3 bases and 8 bases, with 19 bases remaining between them. CDR3 length: 14 amino acids. In DNA form, the CDR3 reads TGCAGTGCTAGTGCCCAGGGGTTACTTTCAGAAGCTTTCTTT. Its translation is CSASAQGLLSEAFF.

The chain employs TRBV28 and TRBJ2-3; no reliable D call. CDR3 length equals 13 residues. V lost 2 bases and J lost 2, with 5 bases in between. Germline assignment: CDR1 MDHEN and CDR2 SYDVKM. The CDR3 DNA is TGTGCCAGCAGTTTAGGCCCCACAGATACGCAGTATTTT. It encodes CASSLGPTDTQYF.

The chain has TRBV7-9 and TRBJ1-4, with 9 bases that match TRBD1. The CDR3 contains 14 residues. Germline lookup yields CDR1 SEHNR and CDR2 FQNEAQ (reference sequence). Trimming at V came to 5 bases and at J to 8 bases, leaving 6 bases not matched to a gene. CDR3 amino acids: CASSQQGQGEKLFF. The DNA of the CDR3 is TGTGCCAGCAGCCAACAGGGACAGGGCGAAAAACTGTTTTTT.

This clone has more than one count but fewer than ten. At the DNA level, this CDR3 is encoded by other sequences in the same sample as well. This rearrangement joins TRBV7-9 to TRBJ2-7; D gene ambiguous. CDR1 is SEHNR, CDR2 FQNEAQ, per germline (reference sequence). Trimming took 0 bases from V and 2 from J, leaving 2 bases between them. The CDR3 sequence is 12 residues long. The CDR3 spells CASSLAPYEQYF. The CDR3 nucleotides read TGTGCCAGCAGCTTAGCGCCCTACGAGCAGTACTTC.

V gene TRBV12-5 combines with J gene TRBJ2-7; perhaps TRBD2 as D (5 bases). This CDR3 has 13 residues. Germline loops: CDR1 LGHNT, CDR2 FRNRAP. Deletions cut 1 base from V and 4 bases from J, with 8 bases between. The CDR3 nucleotides read TGTGCTAGTGGTTTGGCCTGGGAGTACGAGCAGTACTTC. This gives the protein CASGLAWEYEQYF.

The rearrangement joins TRBV29-1 to TRBJ2-2; D might be TRBD1 (5 bases). CDR1 and CDR2 (germline): SQVTM, ANQGSEA. V was pared by 6 bases and J by 5 bases, with 13 bases between. The CDR3 consists of 13 residues. CDR3 nucleotide sequence: TGCAGCGTCGACCCCAGGGATACCGGGGAGCTGTTTTTT. Protein: CSVDPRDTGELFF.

The chain links TRBV7-2 to TRBJ2-7; 7 bases are a match to TRBD1. The CDR3 totals 16 residues. Per the germline V gene, CDR1 is SGHTA and CDR2 is FQGNSA. The ends lost 6 bases at V and 3 bases at J; junction bases unmatched: 14. CDR3 sequence (DNA): TGTGCCAGCAGGAGAGGAGTACAGGGGATACGCTACGAGCAGTACTTC. This translates into CASRRGVQGIRYEQYF.

V and J are TRBV28 and TRBJ1-5; 7 bases align to TRBD1. The germline V gene encodes CDR1 MDHEN and CDR2 SYDVKM. The CDR3 spans 14 residues. The trim removed 10 bases at V and 7 bases at J, leaving 13 bases unmatched. The CDR3 nucleotides read TGTGCCATCCAGGGGGGAGGGGCGGGGCAGCCCCAGCATTTT. Encoded protein: CAIQGGGAGQPQHF.

The chain uses TRBV15 and TRBJ1-1; D is perhaps TRBD1 (5 bases). The CDR3 length is 14 residues. Germline lookup yields CDR1 LNHNV and CDR2 YYDKDF (reference sequence). Trimming removed 3 bases at V and 2 bases at J, with 10 bases between. CDR3 nucleotide sequence: TGTGCCACCAGCAGTCAGGGCGGTAACACTGAAGCTTTCTTT. Its protein product is CATSSQGGNTEAFF. Full variable domain (missing parts from reference TRBV15 and TRBJ1-1): DAMVIQNPRYQVTQFGKPVTLSCSQTLNHNVMYWYQQKSSQAPKLLFHYYDKDFNNEADTPDNFQSRRPNTSFCFLDIRSPGLGDTAMYLCATSSQGGNTEAFFGQGTRLTVV.

The rearrangement links TRBV6-5 to TRBJ2-7; 8 positions agree with TRBD1. CDR3 length: 13 amino acids. Per the germline V gene, CDR1 is MNHEY and CDR2 is SVGAGI. J gave up 5 bases and V 11 bases, and 11 bases lay outside the gene matches. CDR3 nucleotides: TGTGCCGTTGGGGAACCGACAGGGGACGAGCAGTACTTC. This encodes CAVGEPTGDEQYF.

The CDR3 loop is CASSPPIPGTGNTIYF. In DNA form, the CDR3 reads TGTGCCAGCTCACCACCGATCCCAGGGACGGGAAACACCATATATTTT. J is TRBJ1-3 and V is TRBV18; possibly TRBD1 for D (5 bases). V lost 0 bases and J lost 4, with 13 bases in between. The CDR3 length is 16 residues. Germline loops: CDR1 KGHSH, CDR2 LQKENI.

The V call is TRBV16, the J call TRBJ1-1; D ambiguous. CDR1 and CDR2 (germline): KGHSY, FQNENV. The CDR3 length is 15 residues. V lost 0 bases and J lost 4, with 12 bases in between. Written as DNA, the CDR3 is TGTGCCAGCAGCCAATCGTTCGGGGTGGGCACTGAAGCTTTCTTT. This translates into CASSQSFGVGTEAFF.

The genes are TRBV27 and TRBJ2-7, with D possibly TRBD1 on 5 matching bases. CDR1 is MNHEY, CDR2 SMNVEV, per germline (reference sequence). Trimming cost V 3 bases and J 2 bases, with 14 bases left between them. There are 15 residues in the CDR3. The DNA of the CDR3 is TGTGCCAGCAGTTTTTCCCCAGGGCCGCCCTACGAGCAGTACTTC. Its translation: CASSFSPGPPYEQYF.

The chain has TRBV6-5 and TRBJ1-5; D not certain. Trimming left V 5 bases short and J 1 base short, with 12 bases between. CDR1 is MNHEY and CDR2 is SVGAGI in the germline V gene. The CDR3 loop spans 15 amino acids. The CDR3: CASSPETASNQPQHF. The DNA of the CDR3 is TGTGCCAGCAGTCCAGAAACAGCGAGCAATCAGCCCCAGCATTTT.

The CDR3 here is CASSSTGTHTGELFF. In DNA form, the CDR3 reads TGTGCCAGCAGCTCTACAGGGACCCACACCGGGGAGCTGTTTTTT. The gene calls are TRBV28 and TRBJ2-2; maybe TRBD1 (6 bases). Between the trimmed V and J ends, which lost 6 bases and 3 bases, there was a span of 14 bases. The CDR3 contains 15 residues. Germline V gives CDR1 MDHEN, CDR2 SYDVKM.

This chain uses TRBV6-2 or TRBV6-3 with TRBJ2-7; D may be TRBD1 (7 bases). The germline gives CDR1 MNHEY, CDR2 SVGEGT. Between the trimmed V and J ends, which lost 3 bases and 3 bases, there was a span of 12 bases. CDR3 length: 14 amino acids. CDR3 in amino acids: CASSYGRTGYEQYF. The CDR3 coding sequence is TGTGCCAGCAGTTATGGGAGGACAGGCTACGAGCAGTACTTC.

This chain connects TRBV4-3 to TRBJ2-3; the match to TRBD2 covers 9 bases. The J segment lost 2 bases and the V segment lost 0 bases, leaving 9 bases of the junction unmatched. Germline CDR1 LGHNA, CDR2 YSLEER. There are 18 residues in the CDR3. This CDR3 is CASSQDPFSGGNTDTQYF. The CDR3 DNA sequence: TGCGCCAGCAGCCAAGATCCCTTTAGCGGGGGAAACACAGATACGCAGTATTTT.

This clone appeared once. The gene calls are TRBV11-2 and TRBJ1-4; D possibly corresponds to TRBD1 (6 bases). CDR3 size: 16 residues. Germline V gene data show CDR1 as SGHAT and CDR2 as FQNNGV. V was clipped by 1 base and J by 5 bases, with 14 bases between them. CDR3 DNA sequence: TGTGCCAGCAGCTTAGTAGGGGGGGCCGCCAATGAAAAACTGTTTTTT. Translated: CASSLVGGAANEKLFF.

The chain combines TRBV5-5 with TRBJ1-1; D gene ambiguous. CDR1 SGHKS and CDR2 YYEKEE come from the germline V gene (reference sequence). Deletions cut 1 base from V and 0 bases from J, with 4 bases between. This CDR3 is built from 13 residues. CDR3 sequence: CASSLTMNTEAFF. The CDR3 DNA reads TGTGCCAGCAGCTTGACAATGAACACTGAAGCTTTCTTT.

The chain is built from TRBV5-1 and TRBJ2-7, with D hard to call. The germline V and J ends were trimmed by 1 base and 3 bases, with 5 bases remaining between them. The CDR3 runs 12 residues. Germline V gives CDR1 SGHRS, CDR2 YFSETQ. The chain's CDR3 is CASSLKGYEQYF. The CDR3 DNA reads TGCGCCAGCAGCTTGAAGGGCTACGAGCAGTACTTC.

The rearrangement joins TRBV4-3 to TRBJ2-2; TRBD2 aligns across 9 bases. Germline CDR1 and CDR2: LGHNA and YSLEER. There are 16 residues in the CDR3. V was clipped by 0 bases and J by 7 bases; unmatched bases: 6. CDR3 sequence: CASSQEASGGIGELFF. DNA for the CDR3: TGCGCCAGCAGCCAAGAGGCCAGCGGGGGGATCGGGGAGCTGTTTTTT.

This clone has a handful of counts. V is TRBV7-2 and J is TRBJ1-6; 11 bases match TRBD1. The CDR3 is made up of 16 amino acids. The J segment lost 10 bases and the V segment lost 5 bases, leaving 10 bases of the junction unmatched. Germline assignment: CDR1 SGHTA and CDR2 FQGNSA. The CDR3 protein is CASSRKGTGGESPLHF. The CDR3 nucleotides read TGTGCCAGCAGCCGGAAGGGGACAGGGGGGGAATCACCCCTCCACTTT.

J is TRBJ1-2 and V is TRBV19, with 9 nucleotides matching TRBD1. This CDR3 region has 15 residues. The ends lost 6 bases at V and 2 bases at J; junction bases unmatched: 7. Germline V gene lookup returns CDR1 LNHDA and CDR2 SQIVND (reference sequence). CDR3 nucleotides: TGTGCCAGTAGGACGACAGGGGGTGGCAACTATGGCTACACCTTC. This translates into CASRTTGGGNYGYTF.